The 4 T cell receptor beta chains below were found in one sample sequenced in a study of fetal regulatory T cell absence and autoimmunity. TCRdb's copy holds only in-frame clones and misses some; the assay was immunoSEQ multiplex PCR. The repertoire holds approximately 46,000 clones, about 80% seen once, with 0.4% to 0.45% in the top ten. Sequencing input: cord blood. These receptor sequences come from a newborn boy with IPEX syndrome.

This clone was detected only a few times. The chain recombines TRBV5-1 with TRBJ2-7; D uncertain. This CDR3 is 11 amino acids long. The V gene's germline CDR1 is SGHRS and CDR2 YFSETQ. The germline V and J ends were trimmed by 2 bases and 7 bases, with 7 bases remaining between them. CDR3: CASSFGWEQYF. The CDR3 region has the DNA TGCGCCAGCAGCTTCGGGTGGGAGCAGTACTTC.

This sequence joins TRBV29-1 and TRBJ2-5; perhaps D is TRBD1 or TRBD2 (7 bases each). The germline CDR1 and CDR2 sequences are SQVTM and ANQGSEA. The CDR3 extends over 13 amino acids. The V and J ends lost 6 bases and 5 bases respectively, with 16 bases between them. CDR3 nucleotide sequence: TGCAGCGTGCCACGACAGGGAGGGGAGACCCAGTACTTC. Its translation is CSVPRQGGETQYF. The full variable domain, completed using reference TRBV29-1 and TRBJ2-5, is SAVISQKPSRDICQRGTSLTIQCQVDSQVTMMFWYRQQPGQSLTLIATANQGSEATYESGFVIDKFPISRPNLTFSTLTVSNMSPEDSSIYLCSVPRQGGETQYFGPGTRLLVL.

A word on this clone: One junction end disagrees with the germline gene, perhaps due to a read error. The rearrangement links TRBV27 to TRBJ1-1; the D gene is possibly TRBD1 (6 bases). The CDR3 loop spans 15 amino acids. Per the germline V gene, CDR1 is MNHEY and CDR2 is SMNVEV (reference sequence). The CDR3 bases are TGTGCCGGCAGTTTAGGCCAGGGGTTAACCACTGAAGCTTTCTTT. Its protein product is CAGSLGQGLTTEAFF.

This clone has a single count. The genes are TRBV25-1 and TRBJ1-4, with D possibly matching TRBD1 (6 bases). V lost 8 bases and J 7 bases, leaving 17 bases between the germline ends. This CDR3 contains 14 residues. CDR1 is MGHDK, CDR2 SYGVNS, per germline. This CDR3 reads CASGHTGTFEKLFF. The DNA of the CDR3 is TGTGCCAGCGGCCACACAGGGACCTTTGAAAAACTGTTTTTT.